This T cell receptor (beta chain) was identified during a study of vaccination and CD4 T cells after COVID-19. The wider study: Overlapping SARS-CoV-2, HCoV-NL63, HCoV-OC43 and HCoV-229E spike peptides stimulated the cells. Findings and caveats of the study: For convalescent patients, a median around 90% of reactive clones surfaced exclusively after vaccination.

The treatment was: roughly 10-day PBMC culture with coronavirus spike peptide pools or control peptides (ViraFEST assay). Prior to the COVID-19 pandemic (2011-2018), the unexposed donor's CD4+ T cells were collected. Remarks on this clonotype: The antigen remains unidentified.

After removal of 0 bases from V and 5 bases from J, the junction contained 9 bases not matched to a gene. The CDR3 is 16 amino acids. Germline loops: CDR1 SGDLS, CDR2 YYNGEE. Cultured CD4+ T cells had their DNA profiled by the Oncomine TCR Beta short-read assay. Genomic DNA from cultured CD4+ T cells was extracted. TCRdb reanalysed the PCR reads using MiXCR and keeps one entry per CDR3 protein. The table lists about 8,300 distinct CDR3 sequences, 36% of them singletons. Sequencing used CD4+ T cells from blood, cultured in vitro. The rearrangement links TRBV9 to TRBJ2-5; TRBD1 aligns across 8 bases. This TCR was sampled from a human donor in good health. CDR3: CASSVAPPDRAETQYF. The CDR3 DNA reads TGTGCCAGCAGCGTAGCCCCCCCGGACAGGGCGGAGACCCAGTACTTC.